This T cell receptor beta chain was found in a study of OX40 agonist ivuxolimab in advanced cancers. Study-level background: The costimulatory receptor OX40 (CD134) was targeted by ivuxolimab, a fully human IgG2 agonistic monoclonal antibody. Intravenous ivuxolimab was administered to patients every 2 weeks at six dose levels: 0.01, 0.1, 0.3, 1.5, 3 and 10 mg/kg. Of the roughly 52 dose-escalation patients, hepatocellular carcinoma was present in 19, melanoma in around 15, renal cell carcinoma in 9 and head and neck cancer in 9. The paper describes the monotherapy dose-escalation part (N of about 54 patients) of the phase I trial of ivuxolimab. Partial responses were achieved by three dose-escalation patients, of whom one had hepatocellular carcinoma and two had cutaneous melanoma. In the dose-escalation cohort, 82.7% of patients were male, and the mean age was 60 years with a range of roughly 23 to 79. Patients were allowed to have had prior anti-PD-1, anti-PD-L1 or anti-CTLA-4 therapy, and around two fifths of the dose-escalation patients had been treated with checkpoint inhibitors. Peripheral TCRbeta sequencing was intended to test whether TCR sequence diversity was altered and clonal T-cell expansion was caused by ivuxolimab. Findings and caveats that apply to the study as a whole: Low levels of normalized T-cell clonal expansion were also seen in some patients who did not respond. On average, CD8+ T cells showed more expanded clones than CD4+ T cells after ivuxolimab. At doses of 0.1 to 3.0 mg/kg, clonal expansion of both CD4+ and CD8+ T cells in blood was seen between baseline and week 6. Which antigens the clonally expanded peripheral T cells were specific for was not determined. In partial responders in the 0.1-3.0 mg/kg groups, normalized peripheral clonal expansion was found to be among the lowest, especially among CD8+ T cells.

For sequencing of the TCRbeta CDR3 region, genomic DNA was extracted from the sorted cells. TCRbeta CDR3 regions were sequenced using the immunoSEQ Assay. Not all clones reach the TCRdb copy of this immuneACCESS table, which keeps in-frame sequences only. Checked studies attribute under half of the gap to unresolved V genes and leave the rest unexplained. The sample table contains about 41,000 clones; only one count was recorded for roughly 90% of them. The biggest ten clones account for roughly 0.57% of the sample. The trial excluded patients who had a history of autoimmune disease or were on systemic immunosuppression. In every dose cohort, peripheral blood was drawn for TCR sequencing at baseline, cycle 4 day 1, and cycle 7 day 1. Samples came from an open-label, multicenter, first-in-human phase I dose-escalation trial of ivuxolimab. Adults with locally advanced or metastatic head and neck squamous cell, hepatocellular, melanoma or renal cell carcinoma were enrolled in the trial. Before TCR sequencing, CD4+ T cells and CD8+ T cells were sorted from peripheral blood as separate populations.

The CDR3 spans 16 residues, from the cysteine through the phenylalanine. The kept DNA is CDR3 alone, 48 bases in frame from the first base. Trimming takes 5 bases off V and 6 bases off J; junction bases not matched to a gene: 7. Looking up the germline V gene yields CDR1 SGHTA and CDR2 FQGNSA. As to this clone: No antigen is known for it. It has no much larger one-base neighbor in the sample; base qualities were not kept.

Here the chain combines TRBV7-2 and TRBJ2-5, with 15 bases matching TRBD2. The material was CD4+ or CD8+ T cells sorted from blood, obtained in a trial of the OX40 agonist ivuxolimab. The receptor was derived from an adult with an advanced solid tumor such as melanoma, head and neck, liver or kidney cancer. In nucleotides, the sequence is TGTGCCAGCAGCGCCGGGACTAGCGGGGGGCTTAAGACCCAGTACTTC. Its protein reads: CASSAGTSGGLKTQYF.